This passage covers 30 T cell receptor beta chains from one sample sequenced in a study of T-cell reconstitution after alpha-beta-depleted transplantation in children. The TCRbeta library incorporated unique molecular identifiers. MiXCR was run by TCRdb on the PCR reads, yielding one entry per CDR3 protein. The sample contains about 830,000 distinct CDR3 sequences, about 16% of which appear only once. The material was PBMCs, mostly from graft donor cells, obtained 360 days after TCRalphabeta/CD19-depleted stem cell transplant. These receptors came from a male patient younger than 18 who had a stem cell transplant for acute lymphoblastic leukemia, so the T cells may come from the graft donor.

This clonotype was found many times. This rearrangement joins TRBV5-6 to TRBJ1-4; tentative D call: TRBD1 (5 bases). V gave up 2 bases and J gave up 1 base, with 12 bases separating them. Germline-derived CDR1 and CDR2 are SGHDT and YYEEEE. The CDR3 is 16 residues long. The CDR3 reads CASSFRPGRTNEKLFF. CDR3 nucleotides: TGTGCCAGCAGCTTTCGCCCAGGGCGAACTAATGAAAAACTGTTTTTT.

This chain links TRBV6-1 with TRBJ2-5; possibly TRBD2 for D (5 bases). The CDR3 contains 14 residues. CDR1 is MNHNS, CDR2 SASEGT, per germline. V was clipped by 7 bases and J by 2 bases, with 14 bases between them. The CDR3 sequence: CASTGVATQETQYF. DNA for the CDR3: TGTGCCAGCACCGGGGTGGCGACACAAGAGACCCAGTACTTC.

This clonotype was counted at least ten times. The rearrangement joins TRBV3-1 to TRBJ2-7, with D perhaps TRBD1 (5 bases). V was shortened by 3 bases and J by 7 bases, with 7 bases between the two germline ends. This CDR3 is 11 amino acids long. The germline V gene has CDR1 LGHDT and CDR2 YNNKEL (reference sequence). CDR3 protein: CASSQRTEQYF. As DNA, the CDR3 is TGTGCCAGCAGCCAGAGGACAGAGCAGTACTTC.

The chain links TRBV2 to TRBJ2-7; TRBD2 matches at 11 bases. The trim removed 8 bases at V and 4 bases at J, leaving 7 bases unmatched. The germline V gene has CDR1 SNHLY and CDR2 FYNNEI. The CDR3 has 14 amino acids. CDR3 nucleotide sequence: TGTGCCAGCCAACTAGCGGGAGATCCGTACGAGCAGTACTTC. Amino acid sequence: CASQLAGDPYEQYF.

V usage is TRBV5-1 and J usage is TRBJ1-1; TRBD1 is a possible D gene (6 bases). Germline values: CDR1 SGHRS, CDR2 YFSETQ. The V end was cut by 0 bases, the J end by 1 base, with 13 bases between. This CDR3 is built from 16 residues. CDR3 coding DNA: TGCGCCAGCAGCTTGGCGGGACAACCCACGAACACTGAAGCTTTCTTT. Translating gives CASSLAGQPTNTEAFF.

This clonotype was seen only a few times. The chain employs TRBV6-5 and TRBJ2-6; no definite D call. This CDR3 has 16 amino acids. Germline assignment: CDR1 MNHEY and CDR2 SVGAGI. Deletions cut 7 bases from V and 0 bases from J, with 13 bases between. The CDR3 reads CASTYDGYSGANVLTF. The DNA for the CDR3 is TGTGCCAGCACCTACGACGGATACTCTGGGGCCAACGTCCTGACTTTC.

In its sample, this clonotype was seen many times. V usage is TRBV5-1 and J usage is TRBJ1-1; D remains unclear. CDR3 length: 14 amino acids. V was trimmed by 1 base and J by 1 base, leaving 8 bases between them. In germline, CDR1 is SGHRS, CDR2 YFSETQ. CDR3 nucleotide sequence: TGCGCCAGCAGCTTGACCGCAGGGAACACTGAAGCTTTCTTT. Translating gives CASSLTAGNTEAFF.

The count of this clonotype is one. The CDR3 DNA reads TGTGCCAGCAGCTTAACCAGGGGCAGGGGGCGCCACGAGCAGTACTTC. It specifies CASSLTRGRGRHEQYF. This chain connects TRBV7-6 to TRBJ2-7; 8 bases are shared with TRBD1. Trimming at V came to 2 bases and at J to 5 bases, leaving 11 bases not matched to a gene. Per germline, CDR1 SGHVS and CDR2 FNYEAQ. CDR3 size: 16 residues.

This clonotype has just a few counts. The chain has TRBV20-1 and TRBJ2-7, with D tentatively TRBD1 (6 bases). This CDR3 is 12 amino acids long. From germline, CDR1 is DFQATT and CDR2 SNEGSKA (reference sequence). Trimming removed 6 bases from V and 7 bases from J, with 16 bases in between. The CDR3: CSAFKGVFEQYF. DNA for the CDR3: TGCAGTGCGTTTAAGGGGGTCTTTGAGCAGTACTTC.

The table lists this clonotype with a few counts. The rearrangement joins TRBV5-5 to TRBJ2-5, with D possibly TRBD2 on 6 matching bases. The CDR3 runs to 14 residues. Trimming shortened V by 5 bases and J by 5 bases, and 16 bases separated the two germline ends. The germline CDR1 and CDR2 sequences are SGHKS and YYEKEE (reference sequence). The CDR3 sequence: CASSWTAGGETQYF. The CDR3 nucleotides read TGTGCCAGCAGTTGGACGGCCGGAGGGGAGACCCAGTACTTC.

This chain joins TRBV12-3 or TRBV12-4 and TRBJ1-3, with no clear D. Trimming took off 6 bases at V and 9 bases at J, with 12 bases between the two ends. This CDR3 comprises 12 residues. DNA of the CDR3: TGTGCCAGCAGATCGCCCTTAAGCACCATATATTTT. It translates to CASRSPLSTIYF.

The chain carries TRBV29-1 and TRBJ2-7; TRBD2 matches 15 bases. The V segment lost 5 bases and the J segment 4 bases; nucleotides outside the gene matches: 6. CDR1 is SQVTM and CDR2 is ANQGSEA in the germline V gene. The CDR3 consists of 15 residues. CDR3 bases: TGCAGCGTTCTAGGACTAGCGGGAGGGCGGTACGAGCAGTACTTC. It translates to CSVLGLAGGRYEQYF.

V and J are TRBV29-1 and TRBJ2-7, with D unresolved. Looked up from germline, CDR1 is SQVTM and CDR2 is ANQGSEA. The length of the CDR3 is 11 residues. Trimming pared 7 bases from V and 0 bases from J, leaving 7 bases between. The DNA of the CDR3 is TGCAGCGCGACCTACTCCTACGAGCAGTACTTC. This encodes CSATYSYEQYF.

This clonotype was counted at least ten times. V is TRBV20-1 and J is TRBJ1-6; D possibly corresponds to TRBD1 (6 bases). CDR1 and CDR2 (germline): DFQATT, SNEGSKA (reference sequence). The CDR3 is 16 residues long. The ends were cut back, 1 base at V and 10 bases at J, with 20 bases in the middle. The CDR3 sequence: CSARVPEGGGRSPLHF. The CDR3, as DNA: TGCAGTGCTAGAGTGCCGGAGGGGGGCGGGCGGTCACCCCTCCACTTT.

This clonotype was recorded many times. V usage is TRBV5-1 and J usage is TRBJ2-3; D is ambiguous. CDR1 SGHRS and CDR2 YFSETQ come from the germline V gene. V lost 0 bases to trimming and J lost 2 bases, with 4 bases between them. This CDR3 has 13 amino acids. CDR3 in amino acids: CASSLGHTDTQYF. Here the CDR3 DNA reads TGCGCCAGCAGCTTGGGCCACACAGATACGCAGTATTTT.

A remark on this clonotype: An end of the junction does not agree with germline; a read error may underlie this. The chain combines TRBV7-7 with TRBJ1-1; D is uncertain. The CDR3 runs to 8 residues. Germline V gene sequence: CDR1 SSHAT, CDR2 FNYEAQ (reference sequence). CDR3 region: CASSRYPF. DNA for the CDR3: TGTGCCAGCAGCCGATACCCATTT.

This clonotype was found a few times. The chain combines TRBV3-1 with TRBJ2-2; 7 bases are a match to TRBD2. Germline V lookup: CDR1 LGHDT, CDR2 YNNKEL (reference sequence). The J segment lost 4 bases and the V segment lost 4 bases, leaving 12 bases of the junction unmatched. The CDR3 consists of 17 residues. The CDR3 nucleotides read TGTGCCAGCAGCCTCCCCCTGGGGGGGAGGACCACCGGGGAGCTGTTTTTT. This codes for CASSLPLGGRTTGELFF.

In this sample, this clonotype turned up a few times. The rearrangement links TRBV9 to TRBJ2-1; 15 bases are a match to TRBD2. With 0 bases clipped from V and 0 bases from J, the junction kept 7 bases outside the gene matches. Germline CDR1 SGDLS, CDR2 YYNGEE. The CDR3 covers 20 residues. The CDR3 reads CASSVEIRTSGRGSYNEQFF. DNA for the CDR3: TGTGCCAGCAGCGTAGAGATCCGGACTAGCGGGAGGGGCTCCTACAATGAGCAGTTCTTC.

This clonotype has ten or more counts. J is TRBJ2-7 and V is TRBV7-9; D is perhaps TRBD1 (6 bases). Trimming stripped 0 bases from V and 3 bases from J, with 12 bases between. The CDR3 consists of 15 residues. Germline V CDR1 and CDR2: SEHNR, FQNEAQ (reference sequence). The CDR3 spells CASSLAAGALYEQYF. For the CDR3, the DNA is TGTGCCAGCAGCTTAGCAGCAGGGGCCCTCTACGAGCAGTACTTC.

In its sample, this clonotype was seen a few times. The V call is TRBV3-1, the J call TRBJ2-1; D ambiguous. Germline assignment: CDR1 LGHDT and CDR2 YNNKEL (reference sequence). This CDR3 has 11 amino acids. The V and J ends lost 8 bases and 6 bases respectively, with 8 bases between them. CDR3 in amino acids: CASRHVNEQFF. The CDR3 coding sequence is TGTGCCAGCCGTCACGTCAATGAGCAGTTCTTC.

The chain uses TRBV4-1 and TRBJ2-1; a possible D gene is TRBD2 (6 bases). V lost 2 bases, J lost 0 bases, and 11 bases lay in between. This CDR3 has 16 amino acids. Germline lookup yields CDR1 MGHRA and CDR2 YSYEKL. The CDR3 reads CASSQLGLGSYNEQFF. The DNA of the CDR3 is TGCGCCAGCAGCCAACTGGGACTGGGCTCCTACAATGAGCAGTTCTTC.

This chain links TRBV27 with TRBJ2-7; 9 bases match TRBD2. The CDR3 consists of 13 residues. CDR1 MNHEY and CDR2 SMNVEV come from the germline V gene (reference sequence). The V segment lost 10 bases and the J segment 0 bases; nucleotides outside the gene matches: 4. The CDR3 loop reads CATRLAASYEQYF. The CDR3 DNA sequence: TGTGCCACCAGACTAGCGGCCTCCTACGAGCAGTACTTC.

The rearrangement links TRBV5-1 to TRBJ1-2; D might be TRBD1 (5 bases). The CDR3 has 15 amino acids. Trimming took 4 bases from V and 2 from J, leaving 15 bases between them. Germline CDR1 and CDR2: SGHRS and YFSETQ. The DNA of the CDR3 is TGCGCCAGCAGCCCGAGGGAGGGGCGAAACTATGGCTACACCTTC. This sequence encodes CASSPREGRNYGYTF.

The rearrangement links TRBV9 to TRBJ2-1; 7 bases map to TRBD2. Germline CDR1 reads SGDLS; CDR2 reads YYNGEE. V shed 0 bases, J shed 1 base, and the junction held 4 bases outside the gene matches. There are 16 residues in the CDR3. CDR3 DNA: TGTGCCAGCAGCGTAGGAGGGGAGGGGTCCTACAATGAGCAGTTCTTC. It translates to CASSVGGEGSYNEQFF.

CDR3 in DNA: TGTGCCAGCAGTCCGTGGGGGGCAGACGCCTATGGCTACACCTTC. It codes for CASSPWGADAYGYTF. V and J are TRBV12-3 or TRBV12-4 and TRBJ1-2; D may be TRBD1 (6 bases). V was trimmed by 5 bases and J by 4 bases, leaving 17 bases between them. The CDR3 totals 15 residues.

This clonotype has only a few counts. The rearrangement links TRBV7-2 to TRBJ2-1; maybe TRBD2 (5 bases). CDR3 length: 18 amino acids. V lost 1 base, J lost 4 bases, and 20 bases lay in between. Germline V CDR1 and CDR2: SGHTA, FQGNSA. This chain's CDR3 is CASSLGYILGSFYNEQFF. The CDR3 DNA follows: TGTGCCAGCAGCTTAGGCTACATCCTGGGGAGTTTTTACAATGAGCAGTTCTTC. The full variable domain, rest sourced from reference TRBV7-2 and TRBJ2-1, is GAGVSQSPSNKVTEKGKDVELRCDPISGHTALYWYRQSLGQGLEFLIYFQGNSAPDKSGLPSDRFSAERTGGSVSTLTIQRTQQEDSAVYLCASSLGYILGSFYNEQFFGPGTRLTVL.

The gene calls are TRBV28 and TRBJ2-2, with TRBD1 identical over 7 bases. The germline V gene has CDR1 MDHEN and CDR2 SYDVKM. Trimming cost V 6 bases and J 2 bases; bases outside gene matches: 9. The CDR3 length is 16 residues. The CDR3 region has the DNA TGTGCCAGCAGAGATACAGGGGCCAGAAACACCGGGGAGCTGTTTTTT. Its protein product is CASRDTGARNTGELFF.

The sample holds one count of this clonotype. As DNA, the CDR3 is TGTGCCAGCAGTTTCTCCAGGGTTAACACCGGGGAGCTGTTTTTT. It codes for CASSFSRVNTGELFF. V usage is TRBV27 and J usage is TRBJ2-2, with a possible D match to TRBD1 (5 bases). V was shortened by 3 bases and J by 2 bases, with 10 bases between the two germline ends. CDR1 MNHEY and CDR2 SMNVEV come from the germline V gene (reference sequence). This CDR3 region has 15 residues.

The genes are TRBV16 and TRBJ2-1; weak D call: TRBD2 (6 bases). V lost 4 bases, J lost 6 bases, and 16 bases lay in between. The CDR3 extends over 15 amino acids. CDR1 is KGHSY and CDR2 is FQNENV in the germline V gene. The CDR3: CASSPLELAGNEQFF. In DNA form, the CDR3 reads TGTGCCAGCAGCCCCCTGGAACTAGCTGGCAATGAGCAGTTCTTC.

The chain joins TRBV7-9 to TRBJ2-5; 7 bases map to TRBD2. CDR1 is SEHNR, CDR2 FQNEAQ, per germline (reference sequence). V gave up 3 bases and J gave up 3 bases; unmatched junction bases: 10. The CDR3 has 16 residues. The CDR3 sequence: CASSLLVGLSEETQYF. CDR3 DNA sequence: TGTGCCAGCAGCTTGCTTGTGGGACTAAGTGAAGAGACCCAGTACTTC. The full variable domain, in which reference TRBV7-9 and TRBJ2-5 provide the parts outside the CDR3, is DTGVSQNPRHKITKRGQNVTFRCDPISEHNRLYWYRQTLGQGPEFLTYFQNEAQLEKSRLLSDRFSAERPKGSFSTLEIQRTEQGDSAMYLCASSLLVGLSEETQYFGPGTRLLVL.